This T cell receptor beta chain was sequenced in a study of cytomegalovirus exposure and HLA in healthy donors. Findings and caveats of the study: Among TCR beta chains of equal frequency, HLA-associated ones were more clonally expanded in a later analysis. The classifier, whose performance was assessed in both the original and validation cohorts, reportedly diagnosed cytomegalovirus status with high specificity and sensitivity.

On this clone itself: Its antigen is not identified.

Germline CDR1 SGHRS, CDR2 YFSETQ. This CDR3 is 16 amino acids long. The V and J ends lost 2 bases and 0 bases, in that order; junction bases with no gene match: 6. PCR primers comprised 60 Vbeta and 13 Jbeta primers. The protocol was immunoSEQ multiplex PCR, while the TCRdb copy is restricted to in-frame clones and leaves out a portion. The sample holds 150,000 to 200,000 clones, 70% to 80% seen once. This clonotype was obtained from a woman in her forties or fifties in good health and CMV-seronegative. Sequenced: PBMCs. The chain combines TRBV5-1 with TRBJ2-5; 8 nucleotides line up with TRBD1. CDR3 coding DNA: TGCGCCAGCAGCTTCGCCGGACAGGGATACCAAGAGACCCAGTACTTC. This encodes CASSFAGQGYQETQYF.